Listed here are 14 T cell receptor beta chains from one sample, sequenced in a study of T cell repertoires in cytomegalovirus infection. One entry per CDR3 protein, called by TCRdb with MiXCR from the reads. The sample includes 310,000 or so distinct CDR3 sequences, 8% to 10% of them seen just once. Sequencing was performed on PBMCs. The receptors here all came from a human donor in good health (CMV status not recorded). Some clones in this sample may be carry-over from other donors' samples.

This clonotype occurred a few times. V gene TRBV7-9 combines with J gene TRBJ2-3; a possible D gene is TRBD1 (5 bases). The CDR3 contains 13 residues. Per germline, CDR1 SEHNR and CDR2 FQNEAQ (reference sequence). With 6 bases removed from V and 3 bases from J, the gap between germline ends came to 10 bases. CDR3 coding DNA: TGTGCCAGCAGTATAGGGGCTACAGATACGCAGTATTTT. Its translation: CASSIGATDTQYF. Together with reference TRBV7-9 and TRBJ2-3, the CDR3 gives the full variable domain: DTGVSQNPRHKITKRGQNVTFRCDPISEHNRLYWYRQTLGQGPEFLTYFQNEAQLEKSRLLSDRFSAERPKGSFSTLEIQRTEQGDSAMYLCASSIGATDTQYFGPGTRLTVL.

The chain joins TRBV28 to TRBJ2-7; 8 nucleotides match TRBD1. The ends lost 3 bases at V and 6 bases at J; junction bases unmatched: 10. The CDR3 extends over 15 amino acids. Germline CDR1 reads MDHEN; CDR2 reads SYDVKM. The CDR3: CASSLARGRTGEQYV. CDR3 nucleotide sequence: TGTGCCAGCAGTTTGGCCAGGGGGCGGACGGGCGAGCAGTACGTC.

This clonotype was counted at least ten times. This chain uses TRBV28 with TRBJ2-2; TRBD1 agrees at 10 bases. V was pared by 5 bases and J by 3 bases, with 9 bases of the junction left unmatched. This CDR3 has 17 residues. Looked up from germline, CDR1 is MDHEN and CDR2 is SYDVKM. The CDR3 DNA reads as TGTGCCAGCAGTCCCCTCGGGACAGGGGTCCACACCGGGGAGCTGTTTTTT. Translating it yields CASSPLGTGVHTGELFF.

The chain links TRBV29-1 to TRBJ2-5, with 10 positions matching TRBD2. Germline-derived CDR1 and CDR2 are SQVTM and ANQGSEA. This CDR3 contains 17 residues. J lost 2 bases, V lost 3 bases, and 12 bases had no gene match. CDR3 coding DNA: TGCAGCGTTGACGGACTAGCGGAGGACGGAGGGCAAGAGACCCAGTACTTC. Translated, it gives CSVDGLAEDGGQETQYF.

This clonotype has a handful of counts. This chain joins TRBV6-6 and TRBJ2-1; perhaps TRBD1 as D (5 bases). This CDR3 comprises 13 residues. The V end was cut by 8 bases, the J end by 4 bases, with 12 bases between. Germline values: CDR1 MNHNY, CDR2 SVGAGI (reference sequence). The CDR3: CASGARVYNEQFF. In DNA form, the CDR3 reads TGTGCCAGCGGGGCAAGGGTATACAATGAGCAGTTCTTC.

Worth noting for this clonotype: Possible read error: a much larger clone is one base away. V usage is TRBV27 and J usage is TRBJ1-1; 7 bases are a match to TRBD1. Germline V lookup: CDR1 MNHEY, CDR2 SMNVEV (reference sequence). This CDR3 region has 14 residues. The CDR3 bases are TGTGCCAGCAGTTTGGAGGGGGCGCACACTAAAGCTTTCTTT. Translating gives CASSLEGAHTKAFF.

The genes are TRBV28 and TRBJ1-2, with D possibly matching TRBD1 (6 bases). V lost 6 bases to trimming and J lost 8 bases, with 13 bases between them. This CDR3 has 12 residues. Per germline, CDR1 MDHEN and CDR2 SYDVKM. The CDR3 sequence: CASSTGIRGYTF. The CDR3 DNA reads TGTGCCAGCAGCACAGGGATTAGAGGCTACACCTTC.

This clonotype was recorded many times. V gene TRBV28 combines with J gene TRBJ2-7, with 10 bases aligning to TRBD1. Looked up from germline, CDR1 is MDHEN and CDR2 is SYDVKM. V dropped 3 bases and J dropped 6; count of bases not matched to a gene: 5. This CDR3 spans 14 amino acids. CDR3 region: CASSFGTGVAEQYV. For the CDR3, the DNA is TGTGCCAGCAGTTTTGGGACAGGGGTGGCCGAGCAGTACGTC.

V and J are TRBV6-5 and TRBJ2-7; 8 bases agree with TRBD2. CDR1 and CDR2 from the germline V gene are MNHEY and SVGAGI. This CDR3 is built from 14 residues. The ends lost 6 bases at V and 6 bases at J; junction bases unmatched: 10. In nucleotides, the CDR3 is TGTGCCAGCAGCCAACGGGGGGGTTTGGGCGAGCAGTACTTC. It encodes CASSQRGGLGEQYF.

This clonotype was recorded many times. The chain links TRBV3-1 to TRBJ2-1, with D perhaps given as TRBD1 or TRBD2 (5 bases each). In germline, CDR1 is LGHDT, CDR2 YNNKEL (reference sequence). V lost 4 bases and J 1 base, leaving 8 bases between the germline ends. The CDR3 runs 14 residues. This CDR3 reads CASSRDGSYNEQFF. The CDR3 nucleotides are TGTGCCAGCAGCCGGGACGGTTCCTACAATGAGCAGTTCTTC.

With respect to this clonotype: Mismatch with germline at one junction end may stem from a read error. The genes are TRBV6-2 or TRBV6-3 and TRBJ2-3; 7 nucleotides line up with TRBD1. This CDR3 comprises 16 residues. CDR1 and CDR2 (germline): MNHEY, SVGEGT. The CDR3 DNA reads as TGTGCCGGCAGTTTTTCGTCCGGGACAGACACAGATACGCAGTATTTT. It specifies CAGSFSSGTDTDTQYF.

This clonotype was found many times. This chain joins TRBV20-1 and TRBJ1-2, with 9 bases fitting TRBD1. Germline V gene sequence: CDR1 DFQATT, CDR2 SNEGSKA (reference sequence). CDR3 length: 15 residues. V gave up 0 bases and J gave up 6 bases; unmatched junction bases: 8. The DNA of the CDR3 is TGCAGTGCTAGAGATTTGACAGGGGGAAGTCATGGCTACACCTTC. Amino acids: CSARDLTGGSHGYTF.

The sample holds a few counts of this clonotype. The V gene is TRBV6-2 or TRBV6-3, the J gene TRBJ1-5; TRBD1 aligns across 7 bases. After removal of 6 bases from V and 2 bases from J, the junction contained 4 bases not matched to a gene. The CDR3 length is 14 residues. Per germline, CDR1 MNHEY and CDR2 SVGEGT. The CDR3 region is CASRNRGGNQPQHF. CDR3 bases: TGTGCCAGCAGAAACAGGGGCGGCAATCAGCCCCAGCATTTT.

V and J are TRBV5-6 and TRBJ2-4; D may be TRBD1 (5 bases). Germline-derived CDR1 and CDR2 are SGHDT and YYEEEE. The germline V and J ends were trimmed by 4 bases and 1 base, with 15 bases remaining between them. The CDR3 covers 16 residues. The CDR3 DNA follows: TGTGCCAGCAGCCCCCCTCAGGGCTTCGCCAAAAACATTCAGTACTTC. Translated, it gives CASSPPQGFAKNIQYF.